This T cell receptor beta chain was recorded in a study of OX40 agonist ivuxolimab in advanced cancers. Study background: Ivuxolimab, which is an agonistic anti-OX40 (CD134) antibody, was administered to the patients. Patients were treated with intravenous ivuxolimab, dosed at 0.01 to 10 mg/kg and infused every 2 weeks. Study observations and caveats: There were, on average, more expanded clones in CD8+ T cells than in CD4+.

Profiled with immunoSEQ multiplex PCR; TCRdb holds only in-frame clones, not every one. This sample has about 9,100 clones, with approximately 72% found just once. There are 15 residues in the CDR3. The V and J ends lost 3 bases and 0 bases respectively, with 7 bases between them. CDR1 and CDR2 (germline): SGHKS, YYEKEE (reference sequence). Of note for this clone: Its antigen remains unknown.

Autoimmune disease history or systemic immunosuppression excluded patients. The origin of this receptor is an adult with an advanced solid tumor such as melanoma, head and neck, liver or kidney cancer. This material consisted of CD4+ or CD8+ T cells sorted from blood, taken in a trial of the OX40 agonist ivuxolimab. The chain links TRBV5-5 to TRBJ1-6; D is uncertain. CDR3 amino acids: CASSSSVSYNSPLHF. The CDR3, as DNA: TGTGCCAGCAGCTCCTCGGTCTCCTATAATTCACCCCTCCACTTT. Together with reference TRBV5-5 and TRBJ1-6, the CDR3 gives the full variable domain: DAGVTQSPTHLIKTRGQQVTLRCSPISGHKSVSWYQQVLGQGPQFIFQYYEKEERGRGNFPDRFSARQFPNYSSELNVNALLLGDSALYLCASSSSVSYNSPLHFGNGTRLTVT.